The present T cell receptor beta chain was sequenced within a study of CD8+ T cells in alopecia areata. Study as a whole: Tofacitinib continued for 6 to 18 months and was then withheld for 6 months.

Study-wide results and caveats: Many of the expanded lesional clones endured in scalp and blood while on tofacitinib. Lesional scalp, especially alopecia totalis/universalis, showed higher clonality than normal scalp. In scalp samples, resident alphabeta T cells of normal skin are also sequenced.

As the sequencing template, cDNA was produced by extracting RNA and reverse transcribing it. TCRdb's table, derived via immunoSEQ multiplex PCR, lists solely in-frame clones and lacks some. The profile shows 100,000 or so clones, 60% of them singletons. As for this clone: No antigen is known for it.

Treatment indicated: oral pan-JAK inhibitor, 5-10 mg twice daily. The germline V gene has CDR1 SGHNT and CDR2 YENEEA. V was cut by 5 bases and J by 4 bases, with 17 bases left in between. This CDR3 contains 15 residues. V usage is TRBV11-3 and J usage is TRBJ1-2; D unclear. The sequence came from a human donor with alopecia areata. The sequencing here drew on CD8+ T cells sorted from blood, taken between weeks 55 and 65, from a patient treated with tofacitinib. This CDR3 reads CASSRADRSLYGYTF. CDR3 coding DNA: TGTGCCAGCAGCCGCGCCGACCGGTCCCTCTATGGCTACACCTTC.